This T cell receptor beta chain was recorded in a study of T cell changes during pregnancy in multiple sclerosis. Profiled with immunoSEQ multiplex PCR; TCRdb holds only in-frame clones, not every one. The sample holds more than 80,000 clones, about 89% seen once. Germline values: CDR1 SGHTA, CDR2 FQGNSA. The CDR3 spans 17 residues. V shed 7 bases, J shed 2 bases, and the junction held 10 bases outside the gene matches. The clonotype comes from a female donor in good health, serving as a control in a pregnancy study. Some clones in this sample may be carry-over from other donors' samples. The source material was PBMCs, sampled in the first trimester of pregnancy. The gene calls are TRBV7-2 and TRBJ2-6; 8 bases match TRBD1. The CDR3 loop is CASNPNRGAPGANVLTF. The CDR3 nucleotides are TGTGCCAGCAATCCAAACAGGGGGGCCCCTGGGGCCAACGTCCTGACTTTC.